This entry lists 18 T cell receptor beta chains sequenced from one sample in a study of T cell responses to AZD1222 COVID-19 vaccine. Assay used: immunoSEQ multiplex PCR; TCRdb lists only in-frame clones, some missing. The repertoire holds fewer than 130,000 clones, with over 75% as singletons. This specimen consisted of peripheral blood, obtained on day 0 of AZD1222 vaccination. Every receptor here comes from an adult in good health.

The rearrangement joins TRBV6-5 to TRBJ1-2; D may be TRBD1 (5 bases). This CDR3 region has 14 residues. CDR1 MNHEY and CDR2 SVGAGI come from the germline V gene. The ends were cut back, 7 bases at V and 6 bases at J, with 18 bases in the middle. The CDR3 nucleotides are TGTGCCAGCAAGGGCGGGAGGGGATATGATGGCTACACCTTC. Amino acid sequence: CASKGGRGYDGYTF.

The V gene is TRBV6-2 or TRBV6-3, the J gene TRBJ2-7; D is uncertain. V was clipped by 4 bases and J by 6 bases, with 19 bases between them. The CDR3 is 15 amino acids. The V gene's germline CDR1 is MNHEY and CDR2 SVGEGT. CDR3 in DNA: TGTGCCAGCAGTTCCCTCCGGGCCCTCATTTCCGAGCAGTACTTC. Translating it yields CASSSLRALISEQYF.

The V and J genes are TRBV19 and TRBJ2-1; TRBD2 matches at 7 bases. The CDR3 is 17 residues long. Trimming removed 1 base from V and 3 bases from J; junction bases left unmatched: 9. Germline loops: CDR1 LNHDA, CDR2 SQIVND (reference sequence). The CDR3 reads CASSIAKAGRLYNEQFF. The CDR3 nucleotides are TGTGCCAGTAGTATAGCTAAAGCGGGACGCCTCTACAATGAGCAGTTCTTC. Full variable domain (rest looked up from reference TRBV19 and TRBJ2-1): DGGITQSPKYLFRKEGQNVTLSCEQNLNHDAMYWYRQDPGQGLRLIYYSQIVNDFQKGDIAEGYSVSREKKESFPLTVTSAQKNPTAFYLCASSIAKAGRLYNEQFFGPGTRLTVL.

The chain couples TRBV4-1 to TRBJ2-1, with 11 bases matching TRBD2. The CDR3 consists of 20 residues. V lost 4 bases to trimming and J lost 3 bases; unmatched junction nucleotides: 17. Germline assignment: CDR1 MGHRA and CDR2 YSYEKL. The CDR3 DNA follows: TGCGCCAGCAGCCCTGAGGGGCTAGCGGGGGGCCCAAGGGGCTACAATGAGCAGTTCTTC. Protein: CASSPEGLAGGPRGYNEQFF.

This clone was seen a few times. This chain uses TRBV11-2 with TRBJ1-4, with 9 bases identical to TRBD1. V was clipped by 6 bases and J by 5 bases; unmatched bases: 7. Germline V lookup: CDR1 SGHAT, CDR2 FQNNGV. This CDR3 is 15 amino acids long. CDR3 nucleotide sequence: TGTGCCAGCAGGCCGGCTGGGACAGGGAATGAAAAACTGTTTTTT. This gives the protein CASRPAGTGNEKLFF.

The table lists this clone with a few counts. This chain joins TRBV4-3 and TRBJ2-2; 11 nucleotides line up with TRBD2. In germline, CDR1 is LGHNA, CDR2 YSLEER. This CDR3 has 19 residues. Losses at the gene ends were 1 base for V and 6 bases for J; bases not matched to a gene: 13. CDR3 in amino acids: CASSQVFVRLAGGAGELFF. CDR3 DNA: TGCGCCAGCAGCCAAGTCTTCGTACGGCTAGCGGGAGGCGCCGGGGAGCTGTTTTTT.

The table lists this clone with a few counts. The genes are TRBV11-3 and TRBJ1-1, with D uncertain. The CDR3 length is 14 residues. Germline CDR1 reads SGHNT; CDR2 reads YENEEA. Trimming shortened V by 2 bases and J by 4 bases, and 11 bases separated the two germline ends. This CDR3 reads CASSLTGIGTEAFF. In DNA form, the CDR3 reads TGTGCCAGCAGCTTAACCGGGATAGGCACTGAAGCTTTCTTT.

The chain links TRBV9 to TRBJ2-2; 9 bases line up with TRBD2. Per germline, CDR1 SGDLS and CDR2 YYNGEE. Losses at the gene ends were 3 bases for V and 2 bases for J; bases not matched to a gene: 5. The CDR3 is 16 amino acids. For the CDR3, the DNA is TGTGCCAGCAGCGCAAAAGCGGGAGGTAACACCGGGGAGCTGTTTTTT. Amino acid sequence: CASSAKAGGNTGELFF.

This chain joins TRBV6-6 and TRBJ1-4, with D uncertain. The CDR3 has 15 amino acids. With 6 bases removed from V and 0 bases from J, the gap between germline ends came to 11 bases. Germline CDR1 MNHNY, CDR2 SVGAGI (reference sequence). The chain's CDR3 is CASRKDGATNEKLFF. The CDR3, as DNA: TGTGCCAGCAGAAAGGACGGCGCAACTAATGAAAAACTGTTTTTT.

The CDR3 loop is CASRARGASNEKLFF. The CDR3 region has the DNA TGTGCCAGCAGGGCCCGCGGGGCTTCAAATGAAAAACTGTTTTTT. This rearrangement joins TRBV6-8 to TRBJ1-4; possible D gene TRBD1, 5 bases. The V gene's germline CDR1 is MNHGY and CDR2 SAAAGT. The V gene lost 6 bases and the J gene lost 5 bases, with 16 bases spanning the gap. The CDR3 totals 15 residues.

V and J are TRBV3-1 (or the pseudogene TRBV3-2) and TRBJ2-1; 9 bases agree with TRBD2. This CDR3 has 16 residues. Germline CDR1 and CDR2: LGHDT and YNNKEL (reference sequence). J gave up 12 bases and V 3 bases, and 15 bases lay outside the gene matches. The CDR3 sequence: CASSQKGRLAGLGQFF. The CDR3 DNA sequence: TGTGCCAGCAGCCAGAAGGGTCGGCTAGCGGGACTGGGGCAGTTCTTC.

This clone was found once. The V gene is TRBV6-1, the J gene TRBJ1-3; no clear D gene. The CDR3 covers 14 residues. V lost 1 base to trimming and J lost 7 bases, with 11 bases between them. Per the germline V gene, CDR1 is MNHNS and CDR2 is SASEGT. CDR3 bases: TGTGCCAGCAGTGAAGGTCTCGGGGTTAACACCATATATTTT. It translates to CASSEGLGVNTIYF.

The V gene is TRBV19, the J gene TRBJ1-2; D is unclear. V was clipped by 7 bases and J by 0 bases, with 15 bases between them. There are 15 residues in the CDR3. Germline assignment: CDR1 LNHDA and CDR2 SQIVND (reference sequence). CDR3 in amino acids: CASKEVVRANYGYTF. The CDR3 DNA reads TGTGCCAGTAAGGAGGTGGTGAGAGCTAACTATGGCTACACCTTC.

The genes are TRBV19 and TRBJ2-7; 13 bases align to TRBD2. Germline assignment: CDR1 LNHDA and CDR2 SQIVND (reference sequence). This CDR3 is 16 amino acids long. V lost 5 bases to trimming and J lost 4 bases; unmatched junction nucleotides: 8. The CDR3 reads CASSSGTSGNRYEQYF. Here the CDR3 DNA reads TGTGCCAGTAGTTCCGGGACTAGCGGGAACCGGTACGAGCAGTACTTC.

For the CDR3, the DNA is TGTGCCAGCAGCCCGAGACAGGGAGCGGCAGATACGCAGTATTTT. Translation: CASSPRQGAADTQYF. The rearrangement joins TRBV7-3 to TRBJ2-3; 7 nucleotides align to TRBD1. The CDR3 runs 15 residues. V shed 5 bases, J shed 4 bases, and the junction held 9 bases outside the gene matches. Germline CDR1 is SGHTA and CDR2 is FQGTGA.

This chain connects TRBV5-1 to TRBJ1-1; D call uncertain. The V end was cut by 4 bases, the J end by 4 bases, with 8 bases between. This CDR3 has 12 amino acids. Germline values: CDR1 SGHRS, CDR2 YFSETQ. CDR3 sequence reads: CASSRPGTEAFF. The CDR3 bases are TGCGCCAGCAGCCGTCCGGGCACTGAAGCTTTCTTT. Using reference TRBV5-1 and TRBJ1-1 for the parts outside the CDR3, the full variable domain is KAGVTQTPRYLIKTRGQQVTLSCSPISGHRSVSWYQQTPGQGLQFLFEYFSETQRNKGNFPGRFSGRQFSNSRSEMNVSTLELGDSALYLCASSRPGTEAFFGQGTRLTVV.

V usage is TRBV6-2 or TRBV6-3 and J usage is TRBJ2-1, with D perhaps assigned TRBD1 or TRBD2 (5 bases each). V was clipped by 5 bases and J by 7 bases, with 15 bases between them. Germline V gene data show CDR1 as MNHEY and CDR2 as SVGEGT. The CDR3 covers 14 residues. The CDR3 sequence: CASSLLKGSNEQFF. For the CDR3, the DNA is TGTGCCAGCAGTCTACTCAAGGGGAGTAATGAGCAGTTCTTC.

This clone was recorded once. The rearrangement uses TRBV3-1 (or the pseudogene TRBV3-2) and TRBJ2-6; possibly TRBD2 for D (6 bases). V lost 8 bases and J lost 1, with 9 bases in between. Germline V gene lookup returns CDR1 LGHDT and CDR2 YNNKEL (reference sequence). This CDR3 contains 14 residues. The chain's CDR3 is CASRGVSGANVLTF. The DNA for the CDR3 is TGTGCCAGCCGCGGGGTTTCTGGGGCCAACGTCCTGACTTTC.